This T cell receptor (beta chain) was retrieved from a study of vaccination effects on CD4 cells after COVID-19 (dated by TCRdb to between 2021 and 2022). Turning to the overall study: In the ViraFEST assay, PBMC were stimulated with viral peptide pools, and antigen-specific CD4+ T cell clonotypes were then identified by expansion using TCR sequencing. Samples were taken from three convalescent patients early (day +14) and late (day +241, +227, +161 respectively) after vaccination. Across the study, the median time from the second dose to post-vaccine sampling was 72 days (range 14 to 241). Approximately 2 million PBMC per well were cultured in IMDM with around 5.3% human AB serum, around 10 IU/ml IL-2 and gentamicin, plus 10 ug/ml peptides. In both COVID-19 convalescent patients and infection-naive vaccine recipients, the study compared SARS-CoV-2 spike-specific CD4+ TCR repertoires from before mRNA vaccination with those from after it. Altogether, 10 COVID-19 convalescent patients and 4 SARS-CoV-2-naive healthy vaccine recipients made up the full study. Cultures from other donors in the study were sequenced with the Oncomine TCR Beta short-read assay on an Illumina iSeq 100.

The CDR3 numbers 13 residues from cysteine through phenylalanine. Only the CDR3 part of the read is kept: 39 bases, read in frame from the first base. The germline V gene supplies CDR1 SGHTA and CDR2 FQGNSA. The junction shows trimming of 2 bases on V and 5 bases on J, plus 9 bases between the germline ends. Study-level results and caveats: In convalescent patients, the post-vaccine spike-reactive repertoire was composed mainly of new vaccine-induced clones that were largely distinct from infection-induced clones. The study was limited by a small number of convalescent patients, and early post-infection timepoints were lacking. Both infection-induced and vaccine-induced clones contracted markedly at late post-vaccination timepoints, which is consistent with waning T cell responses.

The sample holds a few counts of this clone. Its antigen is not yet known. Base-call qualities are not available, and no considerably larger clone is one nucleotide away. Distinct nucleotide sequences in the sample also encode this CDR3. Receptor libraries were prepared by the immunoSEQ multiplex PCR assay. DNA from the cultured and isolated CD4+ T cells underwent TCR beta CDR3 sequencing. Per the source publication's procedure: Non-productive TCR sequences were removed, reads were trimmed to the CDR3 region, and CDR3s of at least 7 amino acids were retained. Antigen-specific clonotypes were identified using the MANAFEST web app by comparison of expansion in peptide wells against reference cultures. To be called positive, a clone needed expansion at FDR<0.05 compared with the reference and with all other wells, an odds ratio greater than 5, and a frequency greater than 0.1% in two replicate wells. A clonotype was defined as cross-reactive if the clonotype was significantly expanded both in SARS-CoV-2 spike wells and in at least one common cold coronavirus spike condition. CDR3 similarity was assessed by Levenshtein distance using the stringdist R package, and unrooted trees were constructed with ape in R 3.6.1. The source is immuneACCESS, and TCRdb retained only in-frame sequences with V and J called. Part of the clones is not carried over; for the studies checked, unresolved V genes explain less than half of this, and the remainder is unexplained. That table gives V, J and clone size, and the DNA gave D and trimming. This sample comprises tens of thousands of clones, over 65% of them detected only once. The top ten clones comprise about 3.7% of the sample.

After around 10 days of culture, CD4+ T cells were isolated with the EasySep CD4+ T cell isolation kit. Convalescent patients had PCR-confirmed SARS-CoV-2 infection between March and December 2020, before Alpha, Beta and Delta variants emerged in the United States. Each participant got two doses of an mRNA SARS-CoV-2 vaccine, either BNT162b2 or mRNA-1273. On days 3 and 7, half of the culture medium was replaced with fresh IL-2-containing medium. Unless noted otherwise, every peptide stimulation condition was cultured in triplicate wells. PBMC were separated from whole blood using Ficoll-Paque Plus gradient centrifugation and were then either cryopreserved at -140C or used fresh. The QIAamp micro DNA kit was used to extract genomic DNA from the cultured CD4+ T cells.

The chain joins TRBV7-2 to TRBJ2-5; no D gene can be assigned with confidence. The clonotype originates from a human donor who had a prior SARS-CoV-2 infection. The sample was CD4+ T cells from PBMCs cultured without peptide, taken after COVID-19 vaccination. The CDR3 reads CASSLSLGETQYF. The sequenced DNA: TGTGCCAGCAGCTTATCATTGGGGGAGACCCAGTACTTC.